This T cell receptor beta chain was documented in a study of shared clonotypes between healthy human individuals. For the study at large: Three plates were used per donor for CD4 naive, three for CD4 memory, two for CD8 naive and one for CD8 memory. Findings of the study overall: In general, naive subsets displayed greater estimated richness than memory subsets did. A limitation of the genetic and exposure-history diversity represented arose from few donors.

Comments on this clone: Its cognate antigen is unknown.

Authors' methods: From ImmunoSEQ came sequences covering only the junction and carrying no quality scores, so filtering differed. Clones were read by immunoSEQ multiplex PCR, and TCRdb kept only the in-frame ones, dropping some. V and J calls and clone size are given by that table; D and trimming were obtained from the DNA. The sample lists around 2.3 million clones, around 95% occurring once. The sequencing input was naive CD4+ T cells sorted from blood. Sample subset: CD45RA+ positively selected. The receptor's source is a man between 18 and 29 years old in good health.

This CDR3 reads CASSYGEGFNSPLHF. CDR3 bases: TGTGCCAGCAGTTACGGGGAGGGCTTCAATTCACCCCTCCACTTT. The chain carries TRBV6-6 and TRBJ1-6, with D unresolved. The germline V and J ends were trimmed by 2 bases and 7 bases, with 12 bases remaining between them. This CDR3 is built from 15 residues. In germline, CDR1 is MNHNY, CDR2 SVGAGI (reference sequence).